These 22 T cell receptor beta chains originate from one sample sequenced in a study of CD8+CD57+ T cells in acquired aplastic anemia. Whoever was chosen for sequencing had shown CD8+CD57+ cell expansion by flow cytometry. Profiling of TCR beta VDJ combinations and CDR3 sequences used genomic DNA as template. Each CDR3 protein is one row after TCRdb ran MiXCR on the reads. The top ten clones hold roughly 50% of a sample with roughly 220,000 distinct CDR3 sequences, more than 55% of them seen once. The source material was sorted CD4+, CD8+, or CD8+CD57+ T cells (not recorded which) from PBMCs. The source is a human donor with aplastic anemia.

The chain is built from TRBV5-1 and TRBJ2-5, with D perhaps matching TRBD1 or TRBD2 (5 bases each). The CDR3 runs to 14 residues. V was trimmed by 2 bases and J by 2 bases, leaving 10 bases between them. Germline CDR1 and CDR2: SGHRS and YFSETQ. CDR3 sequence reads: CASSLLGVQETQYF. CDR3 DNA: TGCGCCAGCAGCTTATTGGGGGTACAAGAGACCCAGTACTTC.

V and J are TRBV19 and TRBJ2-3, with unresolved D. CDR3 length equals 12 residues. Trimming stripped 3 bases from V and 4 bases from J, with 5 bases between. The germline V gene has CDR1 LNHDA and CDR2 SQIVND (reference sequence). The CDR3 sequence is CASSIFPDTQYF. The DNA for the CDR3 is TGTGCCAGTAGTATTTTCCCAGATACGCAGTATTTT. The whole variable domain, remainder taken from reference TRBV19 and TRBJ2-3, is DGGITQSPKYLFRKEGQNVTLSCEQNLNHDAMYWYRQDPGQGLRLIYYSQIVNDFQKGDIAEGYSVSREKKESFPLTVTSAQKNPTAFYLCASSIFPDTQYFGPGTRLTVL.

The chain's CDR3 is CASSEVGTDEQYF. Here the CDR3 DNA reads TGTGCCAGCAGTGAAGTCGGGACGGACGAGCAGTACTTC. The rearrangement links TRBV25-1 to TRBJ2-7; D could derive from TRBD1 or TRBD2 (5 bases each). V lost 2 bases and J 5 bases, leaving 10 bases between the germline ends. The CDR3 consists of 13 residues. The V gene's germline CDR1 is MGHDK and CDR2 SYGVNS.

This sequence joins TRBV5-5 and TRBJ1-5; TRBD1 aligns across 8 bases. Germline loops: CDR1 SGHKS, CDR2 YYEKEE (reference sequence). Trimming took 0 bases from V and 4 from J; bases not matched to a gene: 12. The CDR3 covers 18 residues. This CDR3 reads CASSLGTMGQVLNQPQHF. The CDR3 DNA sequence: TGTGCCAGCAGCTTGGGGACAATGGGACAGGTCCTTAATCAGCCCCAGCATTTT.

In this sample, this clonotype turned up many times. The gene calls are TRBV12-3 or TRBV12-4 and TRBJ2-1; 9 bases are a match to TRBD1. The CDR3 covers 15 residues. The junction had 15 bases not matched to a gene; V was cut back by 6 bases and J by 12 bases. The chain's CDR3 is CASSDTGGGREVQFF. CDR3 bases: TGTGCCAGCAGCGATACAGGGGGCGGGCGAGAGGTGCAGTTCTTC.

The rearrangement joins TRBV2 to TRBJ1-1; TRBD1 aligns across 8 bases. Germline CDR1 is SNHLY and CDR2 is FYNNEI. The CDR3 is 11 residues long. V shed 7 bases and J 8 bases; nucleotides not matched to a gene: 3. The CDR3 loop is CASNRGGEAFF. CDR3 bases: TGTGCCAGCAACAGGGGGGGAGAAGCTTTCTTT.

This clonotype was detected only once. The rearrangement links TRBV25-1 to TRBJ1-1; possibly TRBD1 for D (5 bases). Germline CDR1 is MGHDK and CDR2 is SYGVNS. CDR3 size: 14 residues. The ends were cut back, 0 bases at V and 3 bases at J, with 8 bases in the middle. CDR3 bases: TGTGCCAGCAGTGAATATTTGGGGGACACTGAAGCTTTCTTT. Amino acid sequence: CASSEYLGDTEAFF.

The chain carries TRBV10-3 and TRBJ2-7; D not resolved. The germline CDR1 and CDR2 sequences are ENHRY and SYGVKD. The CDR3 totals 14 residues. The germline V and J ends were trimmed by 0 bases and 5 bases, with 11 bases remaining between them. CDR3 region: CAISESRQSNEQYF. CDR3 sequence (DNA): TGTGCCATCAGTGAGTCGAGGCAGTCCAACGAGCAGTACTTC.

This rearrangement joins TRBV5-1 to TRBJ1-1, with 8 bases that match TRBD1. CDR3 length: 12 residues. Germline V lookup: CDR1 SGHRS, CDR2 YFSETQ. V was pared by 7 bases and J by 3 bases, with 2 bases of the junction left unmatched. The CDR3 protein is CASATGDTEAFF. CDR3 nucleotides: TGCGCCAGCGCGACAGGGGACACTGAAGCTTTCTTT. The full variable domain, its missing parts supplied by reference TRBV5-1 and TRBJ1-1, is KAGVTQTPRYLIKTRGQQVTLSCSPISGHRSVSWYQQTPGQGLQFLFEYFSETQRNKGNFPGRFSGRQFSNSRSEMNVSTLELGDSALYLCASATGDTEAFFGQGTRLTVV.

The gene calls are TRBV6-2 or TRBV6-3 and TRBJ2-2; 7 bases agree with TRBD1. The CDR3 has 18 amino acids. CDR1 and CDR2 (germline): MNHEY, SVGEGT. V dropped 2 bases and J dropped 1; count of bases not matched to a gene: 10. CDR3 coding DNA: TGTGCCAGCAGTTACCCTACCGTTGGACAGGTGAACACCGGGGAGCTGTTTTTT. As protein: CASSYPTVGQVNTGELFF.

This chain uses TRBV5-1 with TRBJ2-5, with a possible D match to TRBD2 (6 bases). This CDR3 region has 15 residues. V was trimmed by 0 bases and J by 4 bases, leaving 13 bases between them. CDR1 SGHRS and CDR2 YFSETQ come from the germline V gene. CDR3 sequence (DNA): TGCGCCAGCAGCTTGGAGGCGGGATCCGGAGAGACCCAGTACTTC. It codes for CASSLEAGSGETQYF.

V is TRBV20-1 and J is TRBJ2-1; 12 bases align to TRBD2. V lost 1 base and J lost 7; bases outside the gene matches: 8. Germline loops: CDR1 DFQATT, CDR2 SNEGSKA (reference sequence). The CDR3 loop spans 16 amino acids. The DNA for the CDR3 is TGCAGTGCTAGAGGTACCCTAGCGGGGGGGCGAAATGAGCAGTTCTTC. As protein: CSARGTLAGGRNEQFF.

The chain combines TRBV19 with TRBJ2-7; 8 positions agree with TRBD1. The CDR3 totals 15 residues. Germline V gives CDR1 LNHDA, CDR2 SQIVND (reference sequence). The V and J ends lost 5 bases and 0 bases, in that order; junction bases with no gene match: 6. The CDR3 protein is CASSAGTGSSYEQYF. The CDR3 DNA reads TGTGCCAGTAGTGCCGGGACAGGATCCTCCTACGAGCAGTACTTC.

The chain joins TRBV2 to TRBJ1-6; D uncertain. The CDR3 loop spans 13 amino acids. Trimming cost V 10 bases and J 10 bases, with 17 bases left between them. CDR1 is SNHLY, CDR2 FYNNEI, per germline. CDR3 sequence (DNA): TGTGCCAAAGGGAACTTTCAGGACTCACCCCTCCACTTT. Residues: CAKGNFQDSPLHF. Together with reference TRBV2 and TRBJ1-6, the CDR3 gives the full variable domain: EPEVTQTPSHQVTQMGQEVILRCVPISNHLYFYWYRQILGQKVEFLVSFYNNEISEKSEIFDDQFSVERPDGSNFTLKIRSTKLEDSAMYFCAKGNFQDSPLHFGNGTRLTVT.

The chain links TRBV29-1 to TRBJ2-7; D ambiguous. Germline V lookup: CDR1 SQVTM, CDR2 ANQGSEA. V was clipped by 3 bases and J by 4 bases, with 10 bases between them. This CDR3 has 12 amino acids. The CDR3 DNA reads as TGCAGCGTTGAGGTCAGGTCTTACGAGCAGTACTTC. This translates into CSVEVRSYEQYF.

The rearrangement links TRBV15 to TRBJ2-2; maybe TRBD1 (5 bases). CDR3 length: 14 amino acids. V shed 3 bases and J shed 1 base, with 6 bases lying between them. Germline CDR1 LNHNV, CDR2 YYDKDF (reference sequence). The CDR3 DNA reads TGTGCCACCAGCAGTGGACAGAACACCGGGGAGCTGTTTTTT. This sequence encodes CATSSGQNTGELFF.

This chain links TRBV20-1 with TRBJ2-5; D perhaps matches TRBD2 (6 bases). V lost 3 bases, J lost 5 bases, and 13 bases lay in between. Germline CDR1 reads DFQATT; CDR2 reads SNEGSKA (reference sequence). This CDR3 region has 13 residues. The CDR3 protein is CSASVAGRETQYF. CDR3 nucleotide sequence: TGCAGTGCTAGCGTAGCTGGGAGGGAGACCCAGTACTTC.

V gene TRBV5-4 combines with J gene TRBJ1-2; 11 bases fit TRBD1. This CDR3 comprises 16 residues. The V gene end was trimmed by 0 bases and the J gene end by 7 bases; junction bases not matched to a gene: 8. Germline CDR1 SGHNT, CDR2 YYREEE (reference sequence). The CDR3 protein is CASSLVGQGALAGYTF. For the CDR3, the DNA is TGTGCCAGCAGCTTGGTAGGACAGGGGGCGCTGGCTGGCTACACCTTC.

The chain recombines TRBV4-2 with TRBJ1-6, with 9 bases identical to TRBD1. Trimming cost V 0 bases and J 9 bases; bases outside gene matches: 6. CDR3 length equals 16 residues. From germline, CDR1 is LGHNA and CDR2 YNFKEQ. The CDR3, as DNA: TGTGCCAGCAGCCAAGATACGAACAGGGGGCTTTCACCCCTCCACTTT. Residues: CASSQDTNRGLSPLHF.

V is TRBV7-9 and J is TRBJ1-1, with D possibly matching TRBD1 (5 bases). Trimming cost V 4 bases and J 3 bases, with 15 bases left between them. Germline V gives CDR1 SEHNR, CDR2 FQNEAQ (reference sequence). There are 15 residues in the CDR3. CDR3 sequence (DNA): TGTGCCAGCAGCTCAGTTCAGGGCTCCGACACTGAAGCTTTCTTT. Translation gives CASSSVQGSDTEAFF.

This clonotype was recorded a few times. The CDR3 loop is CSARDTRDTDTQYF. The CDR3 bases are TGCAGTGCTAGGGACACCAGGGACACAGATACGCAGTATTTT. J is TRBJ2-3 and V is TRBV20-1; the D gene is possibly TRBD1 (5 bases). V was clipped by 3 bases and J by 2 bases, with 12 bases between them. There are 14 residues in the CDR3. Per germline, CDR1 DFQATT and CDR2 SNEGSKA (reference sequence).

The chain links TRBV24-1 to TRBJ2-5; perhaps TRBD2 as D (5 bases). Germline V gene data show CDR1 as KGHDR and CDR2 as SFDVKD. Trimming took off 5 bases at V and 7 bases at J, with 13 bases between the two ends. The CDR3 loop spans 13 amino acids. This chain's CDR3 is CATSAPGSGTQYF. As DNA, the CDR3 is TGTGCCACCAGTGCGCCTGGGAGCGGGACCCAGTACTTC.